These T cell receptor beta chains were read from a single sample in a study of T cell responses to AZD1222 COVID-19 vaccine. Some clones are missing from TCRdb's copy, which holds only in-frame ones; the method was immunoSEQ multiplex PCR. The top ten clones hold around 2.4% of a sample with 90,000 to 150,000 clones, 75% to 90% of them seen once. Specimen: peripheral blood, collected on day 0 of AZD1222 vaccination. These receptor sequences come from an adult in good health. Each CDR3 is given with its conserved first and last residue. The order of the fields is J gene, clone size, V gene, D gene, CDR3 protein, CDR3 DNA. D genes are given only for firm matches. Not all rows give a size; the values are once, few, many and, for expanded clones, a class.

TRBJ1-4 | few | TRBV15 | - | CATSRGSTTNEKLFF | TGTGCCACCAGCCGCGGGAGTACTACTAATGAAAAACTGTTTTTT
TRBJ2-6 | - | TRBV3-1/TRBV3-2 | - | CASSHFRRSGANVLTF | TGTGCCAGCAGCCATTTCAGACGCTCTGGGGCCAACGTCCTGACTTTC
TRBJ2-1 | once | TRBV11-3 | TRBD2 | CASSLVGLAGKNEQFF | TGTGCCAGCAGCTTAGTGGGCCTAGCGGGGAAGAATGAGCAGTTCTTC
TRBJ1-2 | - | TRBV6-1 | - | CASSEPKYGYTF | TGTGCCAGCAGTGAACCCAAATATGGCTACACCTTC
TRBJ1-5 | - | TRBV28 | - | CASSFQRTQTNQPQHF | TGTGCCAGCAGTTTCCAGAGGACACAAACCAATCAGCCCCAGCATTTT
TRBJ2-7 | - | TRBV10-3 | - | CAISDRGGSYEQYF | TGTGCCATCAGTGATAGGGGGGGCTCCTACGAGCAGTACTTC
TRBJ2-1 | - | TRBV4-2 | TRBD1 | CASSQGTGRTPNYNEQFF | TGTGCCAGCAGCCAAGGGACAGGCCGTACCCCGAACTACAATGAGCAGTTCTTC
TRBJ2-7 | - | TRBV5-5 | TRBD1 | CASSPPRDRDHEQYF | TGTGCCAGCAGCCCGCCCCGGGACAGGGACCACGAGCAGTACTTC
TRBJ2-2 | - | TRBV24-1 | - | CATSDTQRTDSNTGELFF | TGTGCCACCAGTGATACTCAGCGGACAGACTCGAACACCGGGGAGCTGTTTTTT
TRBJ1-4 | - | TRBV30 | TRBD1 | CAWRGQGREKLFF | TGTGCCTGGAGGGGACAGGGAAGGGAAAAACTGTTTTTT
TRBJ2-4 | - | TRBV5-4 | - | CASSGEGAKNIQYF | TGTGCCAGCAGCGGCGAGGGTGCCAAAAACATTCAGTACTTC
TRBJ2-1 | - | TRBV5-1 | - | CASRLRTKRDEQFF | TGCGCCAGCAGGCTGAGGACTAAGAGGGATGAGCAGTTCTTC
TRBJ1-1 | - | TRBV10-1 | - | CASSSAGRTEAFF | TGCGCCAGCAGTTCAGCAGGGAGAACTGAAGCTTTCTTT
TRBJ1-2 | - | TRBV10-2 | - | CASSDRDILNGYTF | TGCGCCAGCAGTGACAGGGACATCCTCAATGGCTACACCTTC
TRBJ2-3 | - | TRBV24-1 | - | CATSAPASTDTQYF | TGTGCCACCAGTGCGCCCGCCTCCACAGATACGCAGTATTTT
TRBJ2-7 | once | TRBV28 | - | CASSSTGITGPGHEQYF | TGTGCCAGCAGTTCCACTGGGATCACAGGGCCAGGCCACGAGCAGTACTTC
TRBJ2-4 | - | TRBV30 | - | CAWSRTGGGQDFKNIQYF | TGTGCCTGGTCTCGAACCGGCGGGGGACAAGACTTCAAAAACATTCAGTACTTC
TRBJ1-1 | few | TRBV19 | - | CASSIVGKDTEAFF | TGTGCCAGTAGTATAGTAGGGAAGGACACTGAAGCTTTCTTT
TRBJ2-1 | - | TRBV3-1/TRBV3-2 | TRBD2 | CASSQDGTSGRGAYNEQFF | TGTGCCAGCAGCCAAGATGGGACTAGCGGGAGGGGGGCCTACAATGAGCAGTTCTTC
TRBJ1-1 | few | TRBV7-2 | TRBD1 | CASSRPGTGNTEAFF | TGTGCCAGCAGCCGTCCCGGGACAGGGAACACTGAAGCTTTCTTT
TRBJ1-2 | - | TRBV5-1 | - | CASSFTTGNYGYTF | TGCGCCAGCAGCTTTACCACAGGGAACTATGGCTACACCTTC
TRBJ2-2 | - | TRBV27 | - | CASSLITGNTGELFF | TGTGCCAGCAGCCTTATCACAGGGAACACCGGGGAGCTGTTTTTT
TRBJ2-1 | - | TRBV29-1 | TRBD2 | CSVVHPSGSGEQFF | TGCAGCGTTGTTCACCCTAGCGGGAGTGGTGAGCAGTTCTTC
TRBJ2-7 | - | TRBV19 | - | CASSNRGGRVTYEQYF | TGTGCCAGTAGTAATAGGGGGGGCCGAGTGACCTACGAGCAGTACTTC
TRBJ1-1 | - | TRBV28 | TRBD1 | CASSRTGVIMAFF | TGTGCCAGCAGTCGGACAGGGGTTATTATGGCTTTCTTT
TRBJ2-5 | - | TRBV15 | TRBD1 | CATSRRDRGQETQYF | TGTGCCACCAGCAGAAGAGACAGGGGGCAAGAGACCCAGTACTTC
TRBJ2-7 | - | TRBV5-1 | - | CASTDGGRPYEQYF | TGCGCCAGCACAGATGGCGGGCGTCCCTACGAGCAGTACTTC
TRBJ2-7 | - | TRBV29-1 | TRBD2 | CSAGGGGYEQYF | TGCAGCGCCGGTGGGGGGGGCTACGAGCAGTACTTC
TRBJ2-7 | once | TRBV7-8 | - | CASSSRFNVGTYEQYF | TGTGCCAGCAGCTCCAGATTTAATGTTGGCACCTACGAGCAGTACTTC
TRBJ1-2 | - | TRBV7-3 | TRBD1 | CASSLGQGFGYTF | TGTGCCAGCAGCTTAGGACAGGGGTTTGGCTACACCTTC
TRBJ1-5 | - | TRBV7-8 | TRBD1 | CASSLVAWTGSAPQHF | TGTGCCAGCAGCTTAGTAGCATGGACAGGGAGTGCGCCCCAGCATTTT
TRBJ1-1 | - | TRBV5-1 | TRBD1 | CASSAGTGFGNTEAFF | TGCGCCAGCAGCGCCGGGACAGGGTTCGGGAACACTGAAGCTTTCTTT
TRBJ2-3 | - | TRBV3-1/TRBV3-2 | TRBD2 | CASSQGQRGPFTDTQYF | TGTGCCAGCAGCCAGGGCCAGCGGGGCCCTTTCACAGATACGCAGTATTTT
TRBJ1-2 | - | TRBV27 | TRBD1 | CASGPWGGQHGYTF | TGTGCCAGCGGTCCCTGGGGGGGACAGCATGGCTACACCTTC
TRBJ2-2 | - | TRBV24-1 | TRBD1 | CATRPGQGLTGELFF | TGTGCCACCAGACCGGGACAGGGGTTGACCGGGGAGCTGTTTTTT
TRBJ2-7 | - | TRBV7-8 | - | CASSLARVQYYEQYF | TGTGCCAGCAGCTTAGCCAGGGTTCAATACTACGAGCAGTACTTC
TRBJ1-2 | - | TRBV28 | - | CASSLSQTGHGYTF | TGTGCCAGCAGTTTATCCCAGACAGGACATGGCTACACCTTC
TRBJ2-3 | - | TRBV28 | - | CASSLVRDTQYF | TGTGCCAGCAGTTTAGTCCGGGATACGCAGTATTTT
TRBJ1-2 | - | TRBV12-3/TRBV12-4 | - | CASSLLQGAGYTF | TGTGCCAGCAGTTTGCTACAGGGAGCTGGCTACACCTTC
TRBJ2-7 | - | TRBV7-8 | TRBD2 | CASRQRGSSYEQYF | TGTGCCAGCAGGCAGCGGGGCAGCTCCTACGAGCAGTACTTC
TRBJ1-6 | - | TRBV2 | - | CASIFSYNSPLHF | TGTGCCAGCATTTTCAGTTATAATTCACCCCTCCACTTT
TRBJ2-7 | - | TRBV29-1 | TRBD1 | CSVGQGAYEQYF | TGCAGCGTTGGACAGGGCGCCTACGAGCAGTACTTC
TRBJ1-2 | - | TRBV12-3/TRBV12-4 | - | CASSFGEHYGYTF | TGTGCCAGCAGTTTCGGAGAACATTATGGCTACACCTTC
TRBJ2-6 | - | TRBV9 | - | CASSPSGFGANVLTF | TGTGCCAGCAGCCCCTCTGGGTTTGGGGCCAACGTCCTGACTTTC
TRBJ2-1 | - | TRBV9 | TRBD2 | CASSVEKAGGSYNEQFF | TGTGCCAGCAGCGTAGAAAAGGCGGGAGGATCCTACAATGAGCAGTTCTTC
TRBJ2-2 | - | TRBV2 | - | CASRRDAGELFF | TGTGCCAGCAGGAGGGACGCCGGGGAGCTGTTTTTT
TRBJ1-1 | - | TRBV9 | - | CASSVESAGTEAFF | TGTGCCAGCAGCGTAGAATCCGCGGGCACTGAAGCTTTCTTT
TRBJ2-5 | - | TRBV15 | TRBD1 | CATSRPGQGEETQYF | TGTGCCACCAGCAGACCGGGACAGGGGGAAGAGACCCAGTACTTC
TRBJ2-3 | - | TRBV5-1 | - | CASSLDSMGDTQYF | TGCGCCAGCAGCTTGGACTCCATGGGAGATACGCAGTATTTT
TRBJ1-2 | - | TRBV7-3 | - | CASSSGRGGYTF | TGTGCCAGCAGCTCTGGACGAGGGGGCTACACCTTC
TRBJ2-2 | - | TRBV21-1 | - | CASSPWQTGELFF | TGTGCCAGCAGCCCTTGGCAAACCGGGGAGCTGTTTTTT
TRBJ2-7 | - | TRBV9 | TRBD1 | CASSVTRDRGLSEQYF | TGTGCCAGCAGCGTTACCCGGGACAGGGGGCTGTCGGAGCAGTACTTC
TRBJ1-1 | - | TRBV3-1/TRBV3-2 | - | CASSQDWGGRTEAFF | TGTGCCAGCAGCCAAGATTGGGGGGGAAGGACTGAAGCTTTCTTT
TRBJ2-7 | - | TRBV27 | TRBD2 | CASSRSTSGAAYEQYF | TGTGCCAGCAGTCGTTCGACTAGCGGAGCTGCCTACGAGCAGTACTTC
TRBJ1-1 | - | TRBV28 | - | CASSFPLSGGMNTEAFF | TGTGCCAGCAGTTTCCCTCTTTCCGGGGGGATGAACACTGAAGCTTTCTTT
TRBJ1-1 | - | TRBV11-2 | - | CASSLRSPGRTTNTEAFF | TGTGCCAGCAGCCTAAGGTCCCCGGGACGGACAACGAACACTGAAGCTTTCTTT
TRBJ2-7 | - | TRBV10-2 | - | CASSATHTYEQYF | TGCGCCAGCAGTGCGACCCATACCTACGAGCAGTACTTC
TRBJ1-2 | - | TRBV28 | TRBD1 | CASTTTGPNYGYTF | TGTGCCAGCACCACGACAGGGCCTAACTATGGCTACACCTTC
TRBJ2-1 | - | TRBV3-1/TRBV3-2 | TRBD2 | CASSQGTSGRAYNEQFF | TGTGCCAGCAGCCAAGGGACTAGCGGGAGGGCCTACAATGAGCAGTTCTTC
TRBJ2-4 | once | TRBV5-1 | TRBD2 | CASSLAAGGGPKNIQYF | TGCGCCAGCAGCTTGGCCGCGGGGGGAGGGCCCAAAAACATTCAGTACTTC